This TCR beta chain was sequenced for a study of cytomegalovirus exposure and HLA in healthy donors. V was cut by 3 bases and J by 2 bases, with 13 bases left in between. Germline V gene sequence: CDR1 SGDLS, CDR2 YYNGEE. The CDR3 sequence is 15 residues long. This clone was observed a few times. The primer mix had 60 Vbeta and 13 Jbeta primers. The repertoire was sequenced with immunoSEQ multiplex PCR; TCRdb's copy has only in-frame clones and lacks some. Of 95,000 to 130,000 clones listed, 79% were seen once; the top ten hold 3.5% to 4.5%. The sequence was collected from a young man in good health and CMV-seropositive. The chain employs TRBV9 and TRBJ2-3, with D perhaps TRBD1 (6 bases). Specimen: PBMCs. CDR3 protein: CASSATGFNTDTQYF. The CDR3 bases are TGTGCCAGCAGCGCAACAGGGTTTAACACAGATACGCAGTATTTT.